Sequencing of this TCR beta chain was carried out in a study of cytomegalovirus exposure and HLA in healthy donors. The CDR3 extends over 16 amino acids. Trimming removed 5 bases from V and 2 bases from J; junction bases left unmatched: 8. Germline-derived CDR1 and CDR2 are SGHAT and FQNNGV. Using immunoSEQ multiplex PCR, the repertoire was profiled, and TCRdb retains in-frame clones only, with some absent. There are roughly 260,000 clones in the sample; around 89% occur only once, and under 0.45% lies in the top ten. Study results and limitations: TCR beta chains numbering approximately 150 were designated cytomegalovirus-associated. According to a subsequent analysis, TCR clusters identified in the first cohort showed a tendency to co-occur across the 110 or so validation repertoires.

Comment on this clone: As yet, its antigen is unknown.

The receptor's source is a woman younger than 35 in good health and CMV-seronegative. The chain has TRBV11-2 and TRBJ2-2, with 7 bases matching TRBD1. Material for sequencing was PBMCs. DNA for the CDR3: TGTGCCAGCAGCCAGTGGACAGGAACCAACACCGGGGAGCTGTTTTTT. This encodes CASSQWTGTNTGELFF.